This is a list of T cell receptor beta chains from one sample in a study of blood T cell repertoires in COVID-19. Data came from immunoSEQ multiplex PCR; TCRdb stores just in-frame clones and leaves some out. The table lists about 220,000 clones, more than 65% of them singletons. What was sequenced was peripheral blood. All receptors come from a woman aged 55-70 years with acute or convalescent COVID-19. CDR3s include the opening cysteine and the closing phenylalanine or tryptophan. A D gene is named only where the DNA matches it firmly. Clone size is stated in some rows and not others, as once, few, many or a class when expanded.

j_call clone_size d_call v_call cdr3_aa cdr3_nt
TRBJ1-2 . . TRBV5-6 CASSWGNYGYTF TGTGCCAGCAGCTGGGGCAACTATGGCTACACCTTC
TRBJ1-1 few . TRBV27 CASSAGGDSLIEAFF TGTGCCAGCAGCGCCGGAGGAGATTCTCTCATAGAAGCTTTCTTT
TRBJ2-3 once TRBD2 TRBV4-2 CASSRSGGAARTDTQYF TGTGCCAGCAGCCGGAGCGGGGGGGCCGCCCGCACAGATACGCAGTATTTT
TRBJ2-3 once . TRBV7-9 CASSTSTDTQYF TGTGCCAGCAGCACAAGCACAGATACGCAGTATTTT
TRBJ2-4 . TRBD1 TRBV19 CASSTPGQGTWVAKNIQYF TGTGCCAGTAGTACCCCGGGACAGGGGACTTGGGTGGCCAAAAACATTCAGTACTTC
TRBJ2-7 . TRBD2 TRBV7-2 CASSLSSGGIYEQYF TGTGCCAGCAGCTTATCTAGCGGGGGGATCTACGAGCAGTACTTC
TRBJ1-1 . TRBD1 TRBV6-5 CASTQRDRGTAAFF TGTGCCAGCACTCAGAGGGACAGGGGAACAGCAGCTTTCTTT
TRBJ1-1 . TRBD1 TRBV7-9 CASSFPLGTGDTEAFF TGTGCCAGCAGCTTCCCACTGGGGACAGGGGACACTGAAGCTTTCTTT
TRBJ2-1 . TRBD2 TRBV7-9 CASSSSGGAAGEQFF TGTGCCAGCAGCTCCAGCGGGGGGGCCGCAGGTGAGCAGTTCTTC
TRBJ2-1 once TRBD1 TRBV9 CASSDRTGNGFNEQFF TGTGCCAGCAGCGACCGGACAGGGAATGGCTTCAATGAGCAGTTCTTC
TRBJ1-5 . . TRBV24-1 CATSEGARNQPQHF TGTGCCACCAGTGAAGGGGCACGCAATCAGCCCCAGCATTTT
TRBJ1-1 . TRBD1 TRBV2 CASSGGTEMNTEAFF TGTGCCAGCAGTGGGGGGACAGAGATGAACACTGAAGCTTTCTTT